This TCR beta chain was sequenced during a study of cytomegalovirus exposure and HLA in healthy donors. A multiplex PCR was run with 60 Vbeta primers and 13 Jbeta primers. Clones were read by immunoSEQ multiplex PCR, and TCRdb kept only the in-frame ones, dropping some. There are about 170,000 clones in the sample; around three quarters occur only once, and over 2% lies in the top ten. The V gene's germline CDR1 is SGHDN and CDR2 FVKESK. The CDR3 sequence is 16 residues long. V was pared by 5 bases and J by 7 bases, with 11 bases of the junction left unmatched. The gene calls are TRBV14 and TRBJ1-4; the match to TRBD1 covers 9 bases. The sequenced sample was PBMCs. The sequence was obtained from a woman aged 50 to 65 in good health and CMV-seronegative. The CDR3, as DNA: TGTGCCAGCAGCTATAGTGGGACAGGGATCCTTGAAAAACTGTTTTTT. Residues: CASSYSGTGILEKLFF.